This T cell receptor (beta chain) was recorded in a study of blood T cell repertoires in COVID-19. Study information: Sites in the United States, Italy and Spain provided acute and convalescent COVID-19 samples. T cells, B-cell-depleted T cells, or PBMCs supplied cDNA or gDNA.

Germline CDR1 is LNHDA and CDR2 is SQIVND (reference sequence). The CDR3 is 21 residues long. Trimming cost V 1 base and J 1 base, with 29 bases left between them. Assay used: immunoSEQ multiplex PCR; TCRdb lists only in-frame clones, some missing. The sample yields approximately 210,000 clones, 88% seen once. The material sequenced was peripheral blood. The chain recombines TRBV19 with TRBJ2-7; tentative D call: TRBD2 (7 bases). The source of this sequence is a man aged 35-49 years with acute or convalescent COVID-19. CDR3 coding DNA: TGTGCCAGTAGTATAGTTGCGGGGGCCGTGAGGGAGGGTCTTGTATCCTACGAGCAGTACTTC. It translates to CASSIVAGAVREGLVSYEQYF.